This entry features one T cell receptor beta chain sequence. Germline and junction disagree at one end, which may indicate a read error. CDR3 length: 11 residues. Germline lookup yields CDR1 LNHDA and CDR2 SQIVND (reference sequence). The method was immunoSEQ multiplex PCR; TCRdb's version includes in-frame clones alone and lacks a portion of them. The data show about 140,000 clones, just over 85% seen once. This sample stems from a study of blood T cell repertoires in COVID-19. This sequence joins TRBV19 and TRBJ1-3, with D hard to call. The clonotype comes from a woman aged 55 to 70 with acute or convalescent COVID-19. Sample: peripheral blood. The CDR3 loop reads CASRAGTTIYF. The DNA of the CDR3 is TGTGCCAGTAGGGCGGGAACCACCATATATTTT. The entire variable domain, with the rest obtained from reference TRBV19 and TRBJ1-3, is as follows: DGGITQSPKYLFRKEGQNVTLSCEQNLNHDAMYWYRQDPGQGLRLIYYSQIVNDFQKGDIAEGYSVSREKKESFPLTVTSAQKNPTAFYLCASRAGTTIYFGEGSWLTVV.